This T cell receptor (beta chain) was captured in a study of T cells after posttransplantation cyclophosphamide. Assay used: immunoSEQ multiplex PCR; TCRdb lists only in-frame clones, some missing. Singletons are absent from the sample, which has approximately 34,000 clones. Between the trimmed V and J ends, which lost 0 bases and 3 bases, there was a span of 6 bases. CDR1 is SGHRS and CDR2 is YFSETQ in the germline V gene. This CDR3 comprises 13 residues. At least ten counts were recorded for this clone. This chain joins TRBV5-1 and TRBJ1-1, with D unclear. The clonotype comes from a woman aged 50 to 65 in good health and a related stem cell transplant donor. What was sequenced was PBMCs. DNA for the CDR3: TGCGCCAGCAGCTTGGTGCGGGACACTGAAGCTTTCTTT. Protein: CASSLVRDTEAFF.